The clone carrying this TCR beta chain was seen repeatedly, ten times or more. Its antigen is still unknown. These data originate in a study of CD8+CD57+ T cells in acquired aplastic anemia. Turning to the study itself: Sorting CD4+ and CD8+ cells gave DNA averaging roughly 3.2 ug. Study-wide results and caveats: The CD8+ Simpson's diversity of patients and controls was not significantly different. There were some 30 CD8+ CDR3 sequences that occurred in both patients and controls.

The junction had 13 bases not matched to a gene; V was cut back by 6 bases and J by 5 bases. Germline CDR1 reads SGHRS; CDR2 reads YFSETQ. The CDR3 is 17 amino acids. Template material for TCR beta VDJ and CDR3 profiling consisted of genomic DNA. TCRdb processed the reads anew with MiXCR; each CDR3 protein has one entry. The repertoire includes 400,000 to 500,000 distinct CDR3 sequences, 65% to 80% of them detected once, and under 5% sits in the top ten. The source of this sequence is a human donor in good health, serving as a control. The chain carries TRBV5-1 and TRBJ2-3, with 12 bases identical to TRBD1. The sequenced material came from sorted CD4+, CD8+, or CD8+CD57+ T cells (not recorded which) from PBMCs. The CDR3 DNA follows: TGCGCCAGCATCCGGACCGGGACAGGGGGCGCTAGAGATACGCAGTATTTT. Protein product: CASIRTGTGGARDTQYF.